One sample yielded the 27 T cell receptor beta chains listed below, sequenced in a study of T cells in Graves' hyperthyroidism and ophthalmopathy. TCR beta CDR3 sequences were amplified from RNA transcripts. Carried out on the TCR CDR3, a first-round RT-PCR used the HTBI primer set. TCRdb redid the calling of the multiplex PCR reads with MiXCR, one entry per CDR3 protein. The sample shows 350,000 to 400,000 distinct CDR3 sequences, 19% of them seen only once. Sequencing input: blood. The origin of the receptors is a woman under 30 with Graves' hyperthyroidism.

This clonotype was found many times. V is TRBV27 and J is TRBJ1-2, with 7 bases fitting TRBD1. The germline CDR1 and CDR2 sequences are MNHEY and SMNVEV (reference sequence). CDR3 size: 13 residues. Unmatched junction bases numbered 7, after V lost 5 bases and J lost 7 bases. The CDR3 loop reads CASSLRQGSGYTF. The CDR3 bases are TGTGCCAGCAGTCTGCGACAGGGCAGTGGCTACACCTTC.

This clonotype was detected ten times or more. The genes are TRBV5-1 and TRBJ2-7, with D hard to call. V was trimmed by 4 bases and J by 3 bases, leaving 8 bases between them. Germline V gene data show CDR1 as SGHRS and CDR2 as YFSETQ. The CDR3 contains 12 residues. The CDR3 DNA follows: TGCGCCAGCAGCGGCAGCAACTACGAGCAGTACTTC. It specifies CASSGSNYEQYF.

The table lists this clonotype with a few counts. A much larger clone is a single base away; this may be a read error. The chain carries TRBV5-1 and TRBJ2-4, with D unresolved. This CDR3 has 14 residues. Per the germline V gene, CDR1 is SGHRS and CDR2 is YFSETQ. CDR3 region: CASSLSGPLNIKYF. CDR3 sequence (DNA): TGCGCCAGCAGCTTGAGTGGGCCTTTGAACATTAAGTACTTC.

This clonotype has at least ten counts. The chain employs TRBV24-1 and TRBJ1-1, with TRBD1 as a possible D gene (6 bases). There are 18 residues in the CDR3. Trimming cost V 4 bases and J 7 bases, with 27 bases left between them. The germline gives CDR1 KGHDR, CDR2 SFDVKD. CDR3 sequence reads: CATSDLRQDHLLRNEAFF. The CDR3 DNA is TGTGCCACCAGTGACCTCAGACAGGACCACCTCTTGAGAAATGAAGCTTTCTTT.

This clonotype came up many times. The rearrangement joins TRBV18 to TRBJ2-5; a possible D gene is TRBD2 (6 bases). CDR1 and CDR2 from the germline V gene are KGHSH and LQKENI. V gave up 2 bases and J gave up 2 bases, with 9 bases separating them. CDR3 size: 14 residues. This chain's CDR3 is CASSPAGRQETQYF. CDR3 nucleotides: TGTGCCAGCTCACCAGCGGGGAGGCAAGAGACCCAGTACTTC.

This clonotype has a count of ten or more. V is TRBV6-1 and J is TRBJ1-2; perhaps TRBD1 as D (5 bases). Trimming took 2 bases from V and 4 from J, leaving 11 bases between them. The CDR3 has 14 residues. The germline CDR1 and CDR2 sequences are MNHNS and SASEGT. CDR3 amino acids: CASSEPGNTYGYTF. The CDR3 coding sequence is TGTGCCAGCAGTGAACCAGGGAACACCTATGGCTACACCTTC.

The genes are TRBV6-1 and TRBJ1-1; possibly TRBD1 for D (5 bases). V was cut by 6 bases and J by 3 bases, with 14 bases left in between. This CDR3 contains 14 residues. Per the germline V gene, CDR1 is MNHNS and CDR2 is SASEGT. CDR3 DNA sequence: TGTGCCAGCAGGGACGACAGTCGTGACACTGAAGCTTTCTTT. Its protein is CASRDDSRDTEAFF.

Many counts were recorded for this clonotype. The V gene is TRBV12-3 or TRBV12-4, the J gene TRBJ2-5; D may be TRBD2 (5 bases). This CDR3 comprises 14 residues. V was shortened by 6 bases and J by 0 bases, with 11 bases between the two germline ends. The CDR3 protein is CASSQGLYQETQYF. The CDR3 coding sequence is TGTGCCAGCAGCCAAGGACTGTACCAAGAGACCCAGTACTTC.

This clonotype was seen only a few times. This rearrangement joins TRBV7-9 to TRBJ1-4; tentatively, D is TRBD1 (6 bases). Germline values: CDR1 SEHNR, CDR2 FQNEAQ (reference sequence). V was clipped by 5 bases and J by 5 bases, with 12 bases between them. CDR3 length: 14 amino acids. CDR3 amino acids: CASSPGVNNEKLFF. The DNA of the CDR3 is TGTGCCAGCAGCCCAGGGGTCAACAATGAAAAACTGTTTTTT.

This chain links TRBV12-3 or TRBV12-4 with TRBJ1-5; 11 bases are shared with TRBD1. This CDR3 is 14 amino acids long. J was trimmed by 7 bases and V by 7 bases; bases with no gene match: 6. CDR3 residues: CASKDRGPTQPQHF. The CDR3 DNA reads as TGTGCCAGCAAGGACAGGGGGCCGACCCAGCCCCAGCATTTT.

This clonotype was picked up many times. The rearrangement uses TRBV20-1 and TRBJ2-5; 8 bases agree with TRBD1. V lost 6 bases to trimming and J lost 2 bases; unmatched junction nucleotides: 8. The germline gives CDR1 DFQATT, CDR2 SNEGSKA (reference sequence). The CDR3 is 14 residues long. CDR3 DNA: TGCAGTGCCCCGCCGGGACAGGAACAAGAGACCCAGTACTTC. Its translation is CSAPPGQEQETQYF.

This clonotype was found many times. The CDR3 region is CSAKSSEAKAFEQYF. The DNA of the CDR3 is TGCAGTGCTAAAAGTTCCGAAGCTAAGGCCTTCGAGCAGTACTTC. The rearrangement uses TRBV20-1 and TRBJ2-7; D not resolved. V dropped 4 bases and J dropped 6 bases, with 22 bases sitting between them. Germline lookup yields CDR1 DFQATT and CDR2 SNEGSKA (reference sequence). The CDR3 covers 15 residues.

In this sample, this clonotype turned up many times. The V call is TRBV2, the J call TRBJ1-2; D ambiguous. CDR1 and CDR2 (germline): SNHLY, FYNNEI. The CDR3 loop spans 11 amino acids. Between the trimmed V and J ends, which lost 9 bases and 8 bases, there was a span of 13 bases. CDR3: CARGSGGGYTF. CDR3 bases: TGTGCCAGGGGATCCGGAGGAGGCTACACCTTC.

In its sample, this clonotype was seen many times. V is TRBV6-2 or TRBV6-3 and J is TRBJ2-5; 8 nucleotides line up with TRBD2. Trimming at V came to 2 bases and at J to 6 bases, leaving 5 bases not matched to a gene. Germline CDR1 MNHEY, CDR2 SVGEGT. This CDR3 has 14 amino acids. The CDR3 sequence is CASSYVPSGQTQYF. The CDR3 coding sequence is TGTGCCAGCAGTTACGTGCCTAGCGGGCAGACCCAGTACTTC.

J is TRBJ1-2 and V is TRBV11-2; a possible D gene is TRBD1 (6 bases). Trimming shortened V by 9 bases and J by 5 bases, and 19 bases separated the two germline ends. Germline V gives CDR1 SGHAT, CDR2 FQNNGV. This CDR3 is built from 14 residues. The CDR3 spells CASSDFGQRYGYTF. CDR3 sequence (DNA): TGTGCCAGTAGTGACTTCGGACAGCGTTATGGCTACACCTTC.

This clonotype has just a few counts. The chain uses TRBV7-9 and TRBJ1-2; D unresolved. The germline V gene has CDR1 SEHNR and CDR2 FQNEAQ (reference sequence). The germline V and J ends were trimmed by 10 bases and 6 bases, with 12 bases remaining between them. The CDR3 runs 11 residues. The DNA for the CDR3 is TGTGCCACCCTAGAGGGCCATGGCTACACCTTC. Translated, it gives CATLEGHGYTF.

The chain uses TRBV6-5 and TRBJ2-5; 7 positions match TRBD1. The CDR3 consists of 14 residues. J was trimmed by 1 base and V by 5 bases; bases with no gene match: 4. In germline, CDR1 is MNHEY, CDR2 SVGAGI. The CDR3 region has the DNA TGTGCCAGCAGTCACAGGGACAGCCAAGAGACCCAGTACTTC. Amino acid sequence: CASSHRDSQETQYF.

This clonotype was recorded at least ten times. The DNA for the CDR3 is TGTGCCAGCAGCTTAGGCCAGGGCAGGCCCTACGAGCAGTACTTC. It codes for CASSLGQGRPYEQYF. This chain connects TRBV13 to TRBJ2-7; possible D gene TRBD1, 5 bases. Trimming shortened V by 0 bases and J by 2 bases, and 11 bases separated the two germline ends. Germline CDR1 and CDR2: PRHDT and FYEKMQ (reference sequence). This CDR3 has 15 amino acids. The full variable domain, its missing parts supplied by reference TRBV13 and TRBJ2-7, is AAGVIQSPRHLIKEKRETATLKCYPIPRHDTVYWYQQGPGQDPQFLISFYEKMQSDKGSIPDRFSAQQFSDYHSELNMSSLELGDSALYFCASSLGQGRPYEQYFGPGTRLTVT.

This clonotype was seen repeatedly, ten times or more. The chain links TRBV11-2 to TRBJ1-1; the match to TRBD1 covers 9 bases. Germline values: CDR1 SGHAT, CDR2 FQNNGV. This CDR3 has 16 amino acids. V lost 5 bases, J lost 0 bases, and 7 bases stayed unmatched. Here the CDR3 reads CASSETGGTLNTEAFF. The CDR3 DNA reads TGTGCCAGCAGCGAAACAGGGGGCACCCTGAACACTGAAGCTTTCTTT. The full variable domain, with the rest looked up from reference TRBV11-2 and TRBJ1-1, is EAGVAQSPRYKIIEKRQSVAFWCNPISGHATLYWYQQILGQGPKLLIQFQNNGVVDDSQLPKDRFSAERLKGVDSTLKIQPAKLEDSAVYLCASSETGGTLNTEAFFGQGTRLTVV.

Notes on this clonotype: This clone may be a read error of a much larger clone one base away. The chain links TRBV5-1 to TRBJ1-2; D not certain. V was shortened by 4 bases and J by 7 bases, with 20 bases between the two germline ends. The CDR3 has 15 residues. The germline V gene has CDR1 SGHRS and CDR2 YFSETQ. The CDR3 is CASSPRSQYGFGYTF. The CDR3 nucleotides read TGCGCCAGCAGCCCGCGGTCCCAATACGGGTTTGGCTACACCTTC.

This clonotype was counted many times. The chain combines TRBV20-1 with TRBJ1-5; no clear D. The length of the CDR3 is 10 residues. CDR1 is DFQATT, CDR2 SNEGSKA, per germline (reference sequence). Trimming removed 4 bases at V and 4 bases at J, with 2 bases between. CDR3 amino acids: CSAKNQPQHF. For the CDR3, the DNA is TGCAGTGCTAAAAATCAGCCCCAGCATTTT.

This clonotype was observed many times. The chain uses TRBV28 and TRBJ1-2; 8 positions match TRBD1. Trimming at V came to 5 bases and at J to 7 bases, leaving 3 bases not matched to a gene. The germline V gene has CDR1 MDHEN and CDR2 SYDVKM. The CDR3 extends over 12 amino acids. The CDR3 is CASSTGGSGYTF. CDR3 in DNA: TGTGCCAGCAGTACAGGGGGATCTGGCTACACCTTC.

In DNA, the CDR3 is TGCGCCAGCAGCTTGGACGGTTCAACTAATGAAAAACTGTTTTTT. Its translation: CASSLDGSTNEKLFF. The chain is built from TRBV5-1 and TRBJ1-4; D is undetermined. V lost 0 bases and J lost 0, with 6 bases in between. CDR3 length: 15 residues. Germline V gene sequence: CDR1 SGHRS, CDR2 YFSETQ.

This clonotype came up many times. CDR3 protein: CASSEFEPRQPLSGYTF. For the CDR3, the DNA is TGTGCCAGCAGTGAATTTGAGCCCCGGCAGCCCCTATCTGGCTACACCTTC. The chain is built from TRBV6-1 and TRBJ1-2; D is uncertain. Trimming cost V 2 bases and J 7 bases, with 23 bases left between them. Germline CDR1 is MNHNS and CDR2 is SASEGT. The CDR3 covers 17 residues.

This clonotype was counted at least ten times. The chain links TRBV11-3 to TRBJ2-5; either TRBD1 or TRBD2 may supply D (6 bases each). Deletions cut 5 bases from V and 3 bases from J, with 13 bases between. The V gene's germline CDR1 is SGHNT and CDR2 YENEEA. The CDR3 is made up of 14 amino acids. This chain's CDR3 is CASSTRGGKETQYF. In DNA form, the CDR3 reads TGTGCCAGCAGCACACGAGGGGGGAAAGAGACCCAGTACTTC.

This clonotype was seen a few times. This chain uses TRBV20-1 with TRBJ1-5, with no clear D. CDR3 size: 13 residues. Trimming left V 1 base short and J 5 bases short, with 9 bases between. Germline values: CDR1 DFQATT, CDR2 SNEGSKA (reference sequence). DNA of the CDR3: TGCAGTGCTAGAGGCGGTGGGCATCAGCCCCAGCATTTT. Translating it yields CSARGGGHQPQHF.

This clonotype was observed at least ten times. J is TRBJ2-7 and V is TRBV14; no firm D call. Germline V gene sequence: CDR1 SGHDN, CDR2 FVKESK. The V end was cut by 1 base, the J end by 2 bases, with 9 bases between. CDR3 length: 14 residues. The CDR3: CASSQGRFTYEQYF. As DNA, the CDR3 is TGTGCCAGCAGCCAAGGGCGGTTTACCTACGAGCAGTACTTC.